One and the same sample provided the 5 T cell receptor beta chains below, sequenced in a study of blood T cells in healthy people across ages. Using a J-beta primer mix together with a sample-barcoded 5' primer, a second PCR was run for about 7 to 12 cycles. One entry per CDR3 protein results from TCRdb running MiXCR on the 5' RACE reads. The sample gives roughly 410,000 distinct CDR3 sequences, roughly half of which show up once; around 49% is in the top ten. The sequencing sample was made of blood. The source of these receptors is a man aged 55-75 years in good health.

The V and J genes are TRBV28 and TRBJ2-1; D is unclear. Germline assignment: CDR1 MDHEN and CDR2 SYDVKM. The CDR3 has 11 amino acids. V gave up 3 bases and J gave up 8 bases, with 5 bases separating them. CDR3 sequence: CASSFTDEQFF. Here the CDR3 DNA reads TGTGCCAGCAGTTTCACGGATGAGCAGTTCTTC.

The chain is built from TRBV25-1 and TRBJ2-5; 12 bases map to TRBD1. Unmatched junction bases numbered 0, after V lost 3 bases and J lost 1 base. Germline V gives CDR1 MGHDK, CDR2 SYGVNS. This CDR3 comprises 15 residues. CDR3 region: CASSEGQGAQETQYF. In DNA, the CDR3 is TGTGCCAGCAGTGAGGGACAGGGGGCCCAAGAGACCCAGTACTTC.

The chain links TRBV5-1 to TRBJ2-3; 8 nucleotides line up with TRBD1. J gave up 2 bases and V 3 bases, and 2 bases lay outside the gene matches. This CDR3 contains 14 residues. Germline V gives CDR1 SGHRS, CDR2 YFSETQ. CDR3 sequence: CASSSGQATDTQYF. As DNA, the CDR3 is TGCGCCAGCAGCTCGGGACAGGCCACAGATACGCAGTATTTT.

This clonotype was seen a handful of times. The CDR3: CSVEDFGGRGLGGYTF. As DNA, the CDR3 is TGCAGCGTTGAAGATTTTGGGGGGCGAGGACTCGGTGGCTACACCTTC. V usage is TRBV29-1 and J usage is TRBJ1-2, with D possibly being TRBD1 (6 bases). Germline V gene sequence: CDR1 SQVTM, CDR2 ANQGSEA. Deletions cut 0 bases from V and 7 bases from J, with 21 bases between. CDR3 length: 16 amino acids.

The chain combines TRBV6-5 with TRBJ1-2; D possibly corresponds to TRBD1 (5 bases). CDR3 length equals 13 residues. CDR1 and CDR2 from the germline V gene are MNHEY and SVGAGI. Trimming removed 5 bases from V and 2 bases from J, with 9 bases in between. DNA of the CDR3: TGTGCCAGCAGTATAAAGGGGAACTATGGCTACACCTTC. The encoded protein is CASSIKGNYGYTF.